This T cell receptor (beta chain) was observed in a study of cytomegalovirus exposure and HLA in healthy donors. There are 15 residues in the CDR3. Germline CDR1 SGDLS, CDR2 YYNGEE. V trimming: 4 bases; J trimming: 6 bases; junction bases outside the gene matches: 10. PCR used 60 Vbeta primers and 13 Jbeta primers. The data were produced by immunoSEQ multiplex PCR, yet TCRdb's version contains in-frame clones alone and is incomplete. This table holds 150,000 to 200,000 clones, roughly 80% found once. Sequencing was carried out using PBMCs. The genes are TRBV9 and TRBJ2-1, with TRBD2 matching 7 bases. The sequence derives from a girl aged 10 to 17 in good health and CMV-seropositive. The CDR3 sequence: CASSTTGLLGNEQFF. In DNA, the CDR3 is TGTGCCAGCAGCACTACGGGACTACTAGGCAATGAGCAGTTCTTC.